This T cell receptor (beta chain) comes out of a study of T cells in Graves' hyperthyroidism and ophthalmopathy. This clonotype was observed many times. Its antigen remains unidentified. Overall study results and limits: Blood also held most thyroid clonotypes expanded beyond 0.001.

TCR beta CDR3 regions were amplified from RNA transcripts. A first-round RT-PCR of the TCR CDR3 used the HTBI primer set. MiXCR was run by TCRdb on the multiplex PCR reads, yielding one entry per CDR3 protein. The table includes 300,000 to 450,000 distinct CDR3 sequences, roughly 13% detected once. Deletions cut 3 bases from V and 0 bases from J, with 9 bases between. This CDR3 comprises 14 residues. Germline values: CDR1 GTSNPN, CDR2 SVGIG (reference sequence). Clinical symptoms, serum thyroxine and TRAb, thyroid ultrasound and orbital computed tomography were used for the diagnoses. The chain links TRBV30 to TRBJ2-1; no firm D call. Input material: blood. The TCR was taken from a woman in her sixties or seventies with Graves' hyperthyroidism. The DNA for the CDR3 is TGTGCCTGGAGGCTACATAGCTCCTACAATGAGCAGTTCTTC. Translated: CAWRLHSSYNEQFF. Looking up the rest from reference TRBV30 and TRBJ2-1 gives the full variable domain: SQTIHQWPATLVQPVGSPLSLECTVEGTSNPNLYWYRQAAGRGLQLLFYSVGIGQISSEVPQNLSASRPQDRQFILSSKKLLLSDSGFYLCAWRLHSSYNEQFFGPGTRLTVL.